This T cell receptor (beta chain) was documented in a study of cytomegalovirus exposure and HLA in healthy donors. Study context: A previous analysis identified 90 million to 140 million unique TCR beta sequences derived from some 170 million T cells. Study-level results: In a later analysis, an Asian-associated ancestry cluster reportedly showed fewer N-insertions than the roughly 650-donor mean. A later analysis showed TCR association rates differing by HLA locus, peaking at DRB1 and lowest at HLA-C.

The CDR3 runs 15 residues. J lost 5 bases, V lost 3 bases, and 8 bases had no gene match. Germline V gives CDR1 SGDLS, CDR2 YYNGEE. Although they were nominally healthy when sampled, donors likely had unrecorded immune exposures. A multiplex PCR was run with 60 Vbeta primers and 13 Jbeta primers. Using immunoSEQ multiplex PCR, the repertoire was profiled, and TCRdb retains in-frame clones only, with some absent. The table includes about 150,000 clones, about 68% detected once. Remarks on this clone: Its antigen is undetermined.

The chain has TRBV9 and TRBJ2-3; 8 bases are a match to TRBD1. The specimen sequenced was PBMCs. The origin of this receptor is a man between 18 and 35 years old in good health and CMV-seronegative. This CDR3 is CASSASDGQGDTQYF. The CDR3 DNA reads as TGTGCCAGCAGCGCTTCGGACGGACAGGGAGATACGCAGTATTTT. Combining the CDR3 with reference TRBV9 and TRBJ2-3 gives the whole variable domain DSGVTQTPKHLITATGQRVTLRCSPRSGDLSVYWYQQSLDQGLQFLIQYYNGEERAKGNILERFSAQQFPDLHSELNLSSLELGDSALYFCASSASDGQGDTQYFGPGTRLTVL.